The TCR beta chain under discussion was sequenced for a study of OX40 agonist ivuxolimab in advanced cancers. TCRdb's copy holds only in-frame clones and misses some; the assay was immunoSEQ multiplex PCR. The repertoire consists of 85,000 to 100,000 clones, with around nine tenths occurring once and the leading ten covering around 0.3%. The receptor comes from an adult with an advanced solid tumor such as melanoma, head and neck, liver or kidney cancer. Sequencing used CD4+ or CD8+ T cells sorted from blood, obtained in a trial of the OX40 agonist ivuxolimab.

CDR3 protein: CASSPYLAGGKDTQYF. As DNA, the CDR3 is TGTGCCAGCAGTCCGTATCTAGCGGGAGGGAAAGATACGCAGTATTTT. The rearrangement links TRBV28 to TRBJ2-3; TRBD2 matches 12 bases. This CDR3 is 16 amino acids long. The V segment lost 5 bases and the J segment 5 bases; nucleotides outside the gene matches: 8. Germline loops: CDR1 MDHEN, CDR2 SYDVKM. The whole variable domain, filled in from reference TRBV28 and TRBJ2-3, reads DVKVTQSSRYLVKRTGEKVFLECVQDMDHENMFWYRQDPGLGLRLIYFSYDVKMKEKGDIPEGYSVSREKKERFSLILESASTNQTSMYLCASSPYLAGGKDTQYFGPGTRLTVL.